The rows below give T cell receptor beta chains drawn from one sample of a study of cytomegalovirus exposure and HLA in healthy donors. Repertoires were generated with immunoSEQ multiplex PCR, while TCRdb's copy carries only in-frame clones and drops some. The sample has about 90,000 clones, approximately 84% seen once. The sample was PBMCs. The receptors stem from a man aged 18 to 30 in good health and CMV-seronegative. Each CDR3 is given with its conserved first and last residue. Each record gives: CDR3 length, V gene, J gene, CDR3 protein.

>15|TRBV4-1|TRBJ2-5
CASSQGLGTTETQYF
>17|TRBV25-1|TRBJ2-1
CASSEFKGGRAGNEQFF
>17|TRBV25-1|TRBJ2-7
CASSDGLAGAAWYEQYF
>15|TRBV7-2|TRBJ2-7
CASKPGVPGDYEQYF
>14|TRBV7-2|TRBJ2-7
CASSLGQGAYEQYF
>14|TRBV14|TRBJ2-7
CASRGVLAGAEQYF
>14|TRBV7-2|TRBJ2-7
CASSLMGDYGEQYF
>17|TRBV25-1|TRBJ2-2
CASMYPGTGYGTGELFF
>15|TRBV30|TRBJ2-1
CAWRVANGNYNEQFF
>14|TRBV9|TRBJ2-7
CASSVGTGAYEQYF
>15|TRBV29-1|TRBJ1-2
CSVGPDSSINYGYTF
>16|TRBV11-1|TRBJ2-1
CASNPLRGLSYNEQFF
>16|TRBV5-1|TRBJ2-3
CASSLGASGSTDTQYF
>15|TRBV5-6|TRBJ2-7
CASSGPRISSYEQYF
>11|TRBV5-1|TRBJ2-1
CASSLNQEQFF
>14|TRBV7-3|TRBJ2-6
CASSPGLGANVLTF
>18|TRBV15|TRBJ1-2
CATSSENRGLDWSYGYTF
>14|TRBV7-9|TRBJ2-3
CASSPVSLGDTQYF
>15|TRBV7-3|TRBJ2-2
CASSLKAGNTGELFF
>17|TRBV7-2|TRBJ2-2
CASSLAPGLAGAGELFF
>14|TRBV5-1|TRBJ2-7
CASSGGQAPYEQYF
>14|TRBV6-5|TRBJ1-2
CASSAGTGRYGYTF
>13|TRBV9|TRBJ2-3
CASTAESTDTQYF
>11|TRBV6-6|TRBJ2-7
CASSAPDEQYF
>16|TRBV7-8|TRBJ1-2
CASSPNWAYLNYGYTF
>14|TRBV19|TRBJ2-7
CASSQAGGPTEQYF
>14|TRBV27|TRBJ1-3
CASRPRGAGNTIYF
>14|TRBV5-4|TRBJ1-2
CATFPQTDRNGYTF
>13|TRBV11-2|TRBJ1-1
CASSIQGNTEAFF
>14|TRBV7-9|TRBJ2-7
CASSLGDFSYEQYF
>14|TRBV7-9|TRBJ2-3
CASSLGRSTDTQYF
>14|TRBV19|TRBJ1-5
CASKRGQGYQPQHF